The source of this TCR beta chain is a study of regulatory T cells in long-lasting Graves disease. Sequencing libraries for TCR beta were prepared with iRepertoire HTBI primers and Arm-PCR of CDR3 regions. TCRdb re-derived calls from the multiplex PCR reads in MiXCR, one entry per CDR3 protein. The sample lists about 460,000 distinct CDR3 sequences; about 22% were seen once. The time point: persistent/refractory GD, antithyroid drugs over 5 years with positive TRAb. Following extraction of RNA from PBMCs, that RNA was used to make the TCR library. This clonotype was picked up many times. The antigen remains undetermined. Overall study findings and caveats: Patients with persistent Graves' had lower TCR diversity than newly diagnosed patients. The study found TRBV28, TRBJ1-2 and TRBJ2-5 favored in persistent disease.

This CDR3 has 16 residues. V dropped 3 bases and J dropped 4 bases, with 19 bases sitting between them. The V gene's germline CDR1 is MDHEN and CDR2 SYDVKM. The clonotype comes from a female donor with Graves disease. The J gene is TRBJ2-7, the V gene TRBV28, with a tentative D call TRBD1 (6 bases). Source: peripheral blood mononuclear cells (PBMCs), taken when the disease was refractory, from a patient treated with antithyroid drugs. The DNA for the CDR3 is TGTGCCAGCAGTTTTAGGGAGTTGGGGGCGAGGTACGAGCAGTACTTC. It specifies CASSFRELGARYEQYF.